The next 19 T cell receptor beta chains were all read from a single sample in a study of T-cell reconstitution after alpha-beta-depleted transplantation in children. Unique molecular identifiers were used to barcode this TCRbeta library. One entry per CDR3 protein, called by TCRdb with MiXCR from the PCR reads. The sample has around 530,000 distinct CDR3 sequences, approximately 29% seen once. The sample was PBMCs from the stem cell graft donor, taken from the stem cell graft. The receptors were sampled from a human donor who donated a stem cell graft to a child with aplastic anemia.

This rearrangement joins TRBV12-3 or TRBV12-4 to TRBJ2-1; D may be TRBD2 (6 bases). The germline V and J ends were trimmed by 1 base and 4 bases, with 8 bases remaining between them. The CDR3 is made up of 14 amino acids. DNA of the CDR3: TGTGCCAGCAGTTTAGGGACTATGTACAATGAGCAGTTCTTC. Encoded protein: CASSLGTMYNEQFF.

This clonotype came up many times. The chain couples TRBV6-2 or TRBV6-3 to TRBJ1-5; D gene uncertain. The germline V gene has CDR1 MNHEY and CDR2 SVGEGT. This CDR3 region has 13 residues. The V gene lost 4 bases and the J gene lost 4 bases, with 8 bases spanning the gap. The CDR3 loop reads CASSFQENQPQHF. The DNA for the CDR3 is TGTGCCAGCAGTTTCCAGGAGAATCAGCCCCAGCATTTT.

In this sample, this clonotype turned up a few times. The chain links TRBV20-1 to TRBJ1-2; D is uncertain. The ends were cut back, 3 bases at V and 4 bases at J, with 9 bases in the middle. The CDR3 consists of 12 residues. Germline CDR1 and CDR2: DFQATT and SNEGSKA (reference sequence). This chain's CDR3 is CSASEDTYGYTF. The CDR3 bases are TGCAGTGCTAGCGAAGATACCTATGGCTACACCTTC.

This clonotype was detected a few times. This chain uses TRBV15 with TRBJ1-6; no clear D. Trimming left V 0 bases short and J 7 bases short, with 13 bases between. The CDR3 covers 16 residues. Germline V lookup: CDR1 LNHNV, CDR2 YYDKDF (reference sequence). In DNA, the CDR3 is TGTGCCACCAGCAGAGATGGTACCGCGGGAAATTCACCCCTCCACTTT. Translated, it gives CATSRDGTAGNSPLHF.

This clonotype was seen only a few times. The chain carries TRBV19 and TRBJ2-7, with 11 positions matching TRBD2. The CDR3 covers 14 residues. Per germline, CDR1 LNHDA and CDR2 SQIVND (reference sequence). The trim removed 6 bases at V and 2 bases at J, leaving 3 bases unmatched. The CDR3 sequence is CASSGTSGAYEQYF. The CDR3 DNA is TGTGCCAGTAGCGGGACTAGCGGAGCCTACGAGCAGTACTTC.

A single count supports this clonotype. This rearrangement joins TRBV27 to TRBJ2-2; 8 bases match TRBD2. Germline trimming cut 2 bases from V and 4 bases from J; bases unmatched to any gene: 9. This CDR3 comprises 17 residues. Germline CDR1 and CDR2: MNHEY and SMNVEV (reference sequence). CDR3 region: CASSLGPAGVSTGELFF. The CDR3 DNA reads TGTGCCAGCAGTTTAGGGCCAGCGGGAGTATCCACCGGGGAGCTGTTTTTT.

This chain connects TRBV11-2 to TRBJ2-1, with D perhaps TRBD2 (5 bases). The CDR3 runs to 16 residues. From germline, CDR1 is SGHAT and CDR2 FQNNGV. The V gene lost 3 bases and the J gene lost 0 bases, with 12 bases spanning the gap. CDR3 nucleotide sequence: TGTGCCAGCAGCTTTCAGCGGTTGAGCTCCTACAATGAGCAGTTCTTC. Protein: CASSFQRLSSYNEQFF. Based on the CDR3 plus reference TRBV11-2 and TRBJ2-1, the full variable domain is EAGVAQSPRYKIIEKRQSVAFWCNPISGHATLYWYQQILGQGPKLLIQFQNNGVVDDSQLPKDRFSAERLKGVDSTLKIQPAKLEDSAVYLCASSFQRLSSYNEQFFGPGTRLTVL.

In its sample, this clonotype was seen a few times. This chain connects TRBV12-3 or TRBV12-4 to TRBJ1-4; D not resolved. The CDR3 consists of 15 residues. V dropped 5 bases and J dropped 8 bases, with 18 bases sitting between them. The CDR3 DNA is TGTGCCAGCAGTCTGTACTCCCCTGAGATCGAAAAACTGTTTTTT. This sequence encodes CASSLYSPEIEKLFF.

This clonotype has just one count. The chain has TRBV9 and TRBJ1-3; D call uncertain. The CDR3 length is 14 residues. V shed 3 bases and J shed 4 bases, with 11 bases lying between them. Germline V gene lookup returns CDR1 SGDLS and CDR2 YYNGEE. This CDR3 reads CASSGTKPGNTIYF. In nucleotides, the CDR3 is TGTGCCAGCAGCGGCACAAAGCCCGGAAACACCATATATTTT.

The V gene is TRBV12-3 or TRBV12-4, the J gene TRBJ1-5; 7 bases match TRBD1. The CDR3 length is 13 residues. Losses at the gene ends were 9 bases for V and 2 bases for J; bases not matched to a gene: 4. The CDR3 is CASQGGGNQPQHF. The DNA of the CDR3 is TGTGCCAGTCAGGGGGGCGGCAATCAGCCCCAGCATTTT.

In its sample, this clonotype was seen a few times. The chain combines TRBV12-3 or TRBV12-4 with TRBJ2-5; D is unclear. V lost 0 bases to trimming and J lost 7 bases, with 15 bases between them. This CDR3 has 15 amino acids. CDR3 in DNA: TGTGCCAGCAGTTTAGCGTCTGGCCACCCGGGGACCCAGTACTTC. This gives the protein CASSLASGHPGTQYF.

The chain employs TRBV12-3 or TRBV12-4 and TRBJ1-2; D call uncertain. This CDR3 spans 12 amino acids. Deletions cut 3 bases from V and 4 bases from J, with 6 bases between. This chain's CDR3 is CASSFGSYGYTF. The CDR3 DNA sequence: TGTGCCAGCAGTTTTGGATCCTATGGCTACACCTTC.

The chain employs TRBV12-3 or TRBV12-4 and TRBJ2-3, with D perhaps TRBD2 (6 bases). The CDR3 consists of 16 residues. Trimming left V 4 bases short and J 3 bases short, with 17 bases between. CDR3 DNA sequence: TGTGCCAGCAGTTCCCAGTTGACCGGGAGTACAGATACGCAGTATTTT. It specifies CASSSQLTGSTDTQYF.

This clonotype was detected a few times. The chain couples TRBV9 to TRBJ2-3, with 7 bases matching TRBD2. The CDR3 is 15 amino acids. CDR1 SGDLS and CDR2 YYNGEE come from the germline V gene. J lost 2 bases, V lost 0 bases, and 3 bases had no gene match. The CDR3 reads CASSVASGNTDTQYF. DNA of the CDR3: TGTGCCAGCAGCGTAGCTAGCGGAAACACAGATACGCAGTATTTT.

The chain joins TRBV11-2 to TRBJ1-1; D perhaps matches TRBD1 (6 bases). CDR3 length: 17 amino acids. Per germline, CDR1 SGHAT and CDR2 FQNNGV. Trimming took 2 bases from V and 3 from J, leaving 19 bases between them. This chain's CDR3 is CASSLNLMSGGHTEAFF. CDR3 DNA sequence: TGTGCCAGCAGCTTAAATCTCATGTCCGGGGGGCACACTGAAGCTTTCTTT.

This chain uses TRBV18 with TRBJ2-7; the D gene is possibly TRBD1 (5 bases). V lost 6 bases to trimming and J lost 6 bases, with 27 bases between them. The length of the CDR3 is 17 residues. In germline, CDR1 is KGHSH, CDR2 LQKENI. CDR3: CASSHPMASGPDLEQYF. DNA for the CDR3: TGTGCCAGCTCGCACCCAATGGCGTCAGGGCCCGATCTCGAGCAGTACTTC. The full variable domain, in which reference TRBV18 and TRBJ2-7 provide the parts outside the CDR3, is NAGVMQNPRHLVRRRGQEARLRCSPMKGHSHVYWYRQLPEEGLKFMVYLQKENIIDESGMPKERFSAEFPKEGPSILRIQQVVRGDSAAYFCASSHPMASGPDLEQYFGPGTRLTVT.

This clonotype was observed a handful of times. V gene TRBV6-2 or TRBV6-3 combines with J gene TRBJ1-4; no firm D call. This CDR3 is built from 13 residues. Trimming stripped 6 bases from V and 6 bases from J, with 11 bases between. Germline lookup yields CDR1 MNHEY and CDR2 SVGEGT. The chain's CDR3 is CASRRSRDEKLFF. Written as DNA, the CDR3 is TGTGCCAGCAGACGGAGTCGGGATGAAAAACTGTTTTTT.

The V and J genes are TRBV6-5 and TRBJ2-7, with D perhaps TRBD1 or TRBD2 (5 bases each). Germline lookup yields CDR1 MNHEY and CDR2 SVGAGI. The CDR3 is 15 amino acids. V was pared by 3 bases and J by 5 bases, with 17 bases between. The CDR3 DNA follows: TGTGCCAGCAGTTATGGGGAGACAGTGAACAACGAGCAGTACTTC. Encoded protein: CASSYGETVNNEQYF.

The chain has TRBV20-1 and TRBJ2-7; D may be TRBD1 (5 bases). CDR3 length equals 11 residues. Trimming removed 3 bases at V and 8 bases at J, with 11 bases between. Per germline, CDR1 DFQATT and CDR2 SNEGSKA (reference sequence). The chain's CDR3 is CSARGPGKQYV. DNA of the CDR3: TGCAGTGCTAGGGGGCCAGGCAAGCAGTACGTC.